These T cell receptor beta chains were read from a single sample in a study of a mutant IDH1 vaccine in newly diagnosed glioma. Method: immunoSEQ multiplex PCR; TCRdb's copy keeps in-frame clones and lacks some. Of tens of thousands of clones listed, around 82% were seen once; the top ten hold more than 20%. The antigens these receptors bind are not known. The material sequenced was PBMCs, taken from a glioma patient whose treatment included an IDH1 peptide vaccine. Receptor source: a man aged 30 to 45 with glioma. Both conserved end residues are part of each CDR3.

CDR3 length: 15; J gene: TRBJ1-5; V gene: TRBV7-2; CDR3 protein: CASSLDYRVHQPQHF
CDR3 length: 14; J gene: TRBJ1-2; V gene: TRBV5-5; CDR3 protein: CASSLRQGAVGYTF
CDR3 length: 15; J gene: TRBJ1-5; V gene: TRBV19; CDR3 protein: CASSMWGQGDQPQHF
CDR3 length: 15; J gene: TRBJ2-1; V gene: TRBV19; CDR3 protein: CASSIDRDGYNEQFF
CDR3 length: 13; J gene: TRBJ1-5; V gene: TRBV7-9; CDR3 protein: CASSLNSNQPQHF
CDR3 length: 15; J gene: TRBJ1-1; V gene: TRBV30; CDR3 protein: CAWSRLGVGDTEAFF
CDR3 length: 15; J gene: TRBJ2-1; V gene: TRBV19; CDR3 protein: CASSISSRVYNEQFF
CDR3 length: 15; J gene: TRBJ2-6; V gene: TRBV5-4; CDR3 protein: CASSLEGSGANVLTF
CDR3 length: 13; J gene: TRBJ1-5; V gene: TRBV30; CDR3 protein: CAWSVQRNQPQHF
CDR3 length: 16; J gene: TRBJ2-2; V gene: TRBV25-1; CDR3 protein: CASSESMPANTGELFF
CDR3 length: 15; J gene: TRBJ2-7; V gene: TRBV10-2; CDR3 protein: CASSESNRGSYEQYF
CDR3 length: 15; J gene: TRBJ1-4; V gene: TRBV14; CDR3 protein: CASSPQTATNEKLFF
CDR3 length: 14; J gene: TRBJ1-1; V gene: TRBV30; CDR3 protein: CAWSGVQVNTEAFF
CDR3 length: 15; J gene: TRBJ1-4; V gene: TRBV28; CDR3 protein: CASSFGQGPGEKLFF
CDR3 length: 13; J gene: TRBJ1-5; V gene: TRBV28; CDR3 protein: CASRGGMGQPQHF
CDR3 length: 15; J gene: TRBJ2-4; V gene: TRBV30; CDR3 protein: CAWIGTGVAKNIQYF
CDR3 length: 16; J gene: TRBJ1-1; V gene: TRBV6-6; CDR3 protein: CASSQTGTGLNTEAFF
CDR3 length: 13; J gene: TRBJ2-7; V gene: TRBV7-2; CDR3 protein: CASSVPHYYEQYF
CDR3 length: 18; J gene: TRBJ2-1; V gene: TRBV10-2; CDR3 protein: CASSEASHPASGNNEQFF
CDR3 length: 12; J gene: TRBJ2-3; V gene: TRBV29-1; CDR3 protein: CSARQGVDTQYF
CDR3 length: 12; J gene: TRBJ1-1; V gene: TRBV2; CDR3 protein: CASSVGYTEAFF
CDR3 length: 14; J gene: TRBJ1-4; V gene: TRBV7-9; CDR3 protein: CASSLRGTNEKLFF
CDR3 length: 14; J gene: TRBJ1-2; V gene: TRBV2; CDR3 protein: CASKTEVLNYGYTF
CDR3 length: 15; J gene: TRBJ2-7; V gene: TRBV30; CDR3 protein: CAWSVAQGDSYEQYF
CDR3 length: 14; J gene: TRBJ1-4; V gene: TRBV5-1; CDR3 protein: CASSLSEGNRDLFF
CDR3 length: 14; J gene: TRBJ1-1; V gene: TRBV10-1; CDR3 protein: CASSAGDLNTEAFF
CDR3 length: 13; J gene: TRBJ2-1; V gene: TRBV30; CDR3 protein: CAWGHRRNNEQFF
CDR3 length: 16; J gene: TRBJ2-1; V gene: TRBV27; CDR3 protein: CASSRQGGISYNEQFF
CDR3 length: 14; J gene: TRBJ2-2; V gene: TRBV5-4; CDR3 protein: CASSLDWATGELFF
CDR3 length: 15; J gene: TRBJ2-2; V gene: TRBV9; CDR3 protein: CASSVAPSGIGELFF
CDR3 length: 15; J gene: TRBJ2-7; V gene: TRBV6-1; CDR3 protein: CASRTGTATSYEQYF
CDR3 length: 13; J gene: TRBJ2-1; V gene: TRBV5-4; CDR3 protein: CASSFSSGNEQFF
CDR3 length: 12; J gene: TRBJ2-7; V gene: TRBV7-3; CDR3 protein: CASSLLGAEQYF
CDR3 length: 10; J gene: TRBJ2-5; V gene: TRBV20-1; CDR3 protein: CSPWRETQYF
CDR3 length: 13; J gene: TRBJ2-7; V gene: TRBV30; CDR3 protein: CAWSVASANEQYF
CDR3 length: 15; J gene: TRBJ2-7; V gene: TRBV7-8; CDR3 protein: CASSPMATGIYEQYF
CDR3 length: 18; J gene: TRBJ1-5; V gene: TRBV19; CDR3 protein: CASRKMNTGQGRGQPQHF
CDR3 length: 14; J gene: TRBJ1-2; V gene: TRBV29-1; CDR3 protein: CSVEDNRGLAGYTF
CDR3 length: 16; J gene: TRBJ2-1; V gene: TRBV5-4; CDR3 protein: CASSSSWQGALNEQFF
CDR3 length: 15; J gene: TRBJ2-6; V gene: TRBV4-2; CDR3 protein: CASSAGLSGANVLTF
CDR3 length: 14; J gene: TRBJ1-1; V gene: TRBV27; CDR3 protein: CASSGGLMNTEAFF
CDR3 length: 13; J gene: TRBJ1-2; V gene: TRBV28; CDR3 protein: CASSFPGANGYTF
CDR3 length: 16; J gene: TRBJ1-5; V gene: TRBV7-8; CDR3 protein: CASNPARWDRNQPQHF
CDR3 length: 15; J gene: TRBJ2-5; V gene: TRBV5-4; CDR3 protein: CASSGDSGSFETQYF